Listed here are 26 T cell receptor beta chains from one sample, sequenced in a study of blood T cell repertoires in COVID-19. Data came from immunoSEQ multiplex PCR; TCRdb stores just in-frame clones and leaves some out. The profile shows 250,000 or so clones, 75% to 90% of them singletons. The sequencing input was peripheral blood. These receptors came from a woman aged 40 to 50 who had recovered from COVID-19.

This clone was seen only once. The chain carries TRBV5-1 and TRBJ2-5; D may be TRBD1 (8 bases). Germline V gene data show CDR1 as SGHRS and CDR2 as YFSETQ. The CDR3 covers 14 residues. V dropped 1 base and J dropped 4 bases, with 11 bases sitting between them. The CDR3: CASSLTGGGETQYF. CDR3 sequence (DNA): TGCGCCAGCAGCTTGACAGGGGGGGGAGAGACCCAGTACTTC.

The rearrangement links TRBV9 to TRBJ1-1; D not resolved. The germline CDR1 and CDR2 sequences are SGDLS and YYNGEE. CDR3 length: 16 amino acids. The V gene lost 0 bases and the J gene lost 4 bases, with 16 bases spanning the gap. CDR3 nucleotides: TGTGCCAGCAGCGTAGTACCACCCAACGCGGGCACTGAAGCTTTCTTT. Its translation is CASSVVPPNAGTEAFF.

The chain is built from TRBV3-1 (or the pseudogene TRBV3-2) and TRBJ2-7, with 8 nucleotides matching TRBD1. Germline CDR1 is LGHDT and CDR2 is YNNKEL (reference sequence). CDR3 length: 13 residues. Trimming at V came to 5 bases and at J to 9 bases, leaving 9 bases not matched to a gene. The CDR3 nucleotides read TGTGCCAGCAGCACCCAAGGACAGGGTGTGCAGTACTTC. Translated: CASSTQGQGVQYF.

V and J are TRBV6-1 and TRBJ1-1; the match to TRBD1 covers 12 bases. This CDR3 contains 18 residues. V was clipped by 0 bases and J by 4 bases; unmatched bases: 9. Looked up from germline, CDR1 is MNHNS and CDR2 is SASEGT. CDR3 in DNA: TGTGCCAGCAGTGAAGCGGGGGACAGGGGGCTTTTCGGCACTGAAGCTTTCTTT. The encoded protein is CASSEAGDRGLFGTEAFF.

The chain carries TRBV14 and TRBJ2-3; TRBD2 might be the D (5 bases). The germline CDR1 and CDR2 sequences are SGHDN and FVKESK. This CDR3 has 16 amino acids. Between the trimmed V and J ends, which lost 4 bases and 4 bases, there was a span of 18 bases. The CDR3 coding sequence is TGTGCCAGCAGCCTATTCCACGGAGGTTCGGCAGATACGCAGTATTTT. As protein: CASSLFHGGSADTQYF.

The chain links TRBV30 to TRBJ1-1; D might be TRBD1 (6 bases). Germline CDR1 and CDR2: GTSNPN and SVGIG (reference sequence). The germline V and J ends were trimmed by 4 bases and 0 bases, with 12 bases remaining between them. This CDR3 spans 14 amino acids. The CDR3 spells CAWTEDSMNTEAFF. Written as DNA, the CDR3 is TGTGCCTGGACCGAGGACAGTATGAACACTGAAGCTTTCTTT.

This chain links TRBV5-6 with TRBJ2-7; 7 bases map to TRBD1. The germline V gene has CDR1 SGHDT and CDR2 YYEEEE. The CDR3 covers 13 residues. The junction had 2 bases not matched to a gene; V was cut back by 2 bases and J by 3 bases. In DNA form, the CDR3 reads TGTGCCAGCAGCTTCTGGACAGGCTACGAGCAGTACTTC. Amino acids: CASSFWTGYEQYF.

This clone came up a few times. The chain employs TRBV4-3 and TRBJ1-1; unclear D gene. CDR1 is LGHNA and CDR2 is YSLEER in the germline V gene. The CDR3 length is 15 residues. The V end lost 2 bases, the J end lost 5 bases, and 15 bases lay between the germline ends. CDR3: CASSQSAGKRTEAFF. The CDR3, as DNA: TGCGCCAGCAGCCAATCGGCGGGGAAGAGGACTGAAGCTTTCTTT.

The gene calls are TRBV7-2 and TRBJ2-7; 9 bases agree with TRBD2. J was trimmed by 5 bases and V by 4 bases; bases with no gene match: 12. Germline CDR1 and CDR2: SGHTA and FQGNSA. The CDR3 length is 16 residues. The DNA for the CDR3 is TGTGCCAGCAGCTCCCCCCGAGTAGCGGGGGTGAACGAGCAGTACTTC. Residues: CASSSPRVAGVNEQYF.

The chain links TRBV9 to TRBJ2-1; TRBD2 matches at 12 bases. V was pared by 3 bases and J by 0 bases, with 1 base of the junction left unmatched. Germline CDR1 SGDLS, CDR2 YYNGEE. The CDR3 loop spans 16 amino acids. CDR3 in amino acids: CASSGLAGDSYNEQFF. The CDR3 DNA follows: TGTGCCAGCAGCGGACTAGCGGGGGACTCCTACAATGAGCAGTTCTTC. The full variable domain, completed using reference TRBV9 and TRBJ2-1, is DSGVTQTPKHLITATGQRVTLRCSPRSGDLSVYWYQQSLDQGLQFLIQYYNGEERAKGNILERFSAQQFPDLHSELNLSSLELGDSALYFCASSGLAGDSYNEQFFGPGTRLTVL.

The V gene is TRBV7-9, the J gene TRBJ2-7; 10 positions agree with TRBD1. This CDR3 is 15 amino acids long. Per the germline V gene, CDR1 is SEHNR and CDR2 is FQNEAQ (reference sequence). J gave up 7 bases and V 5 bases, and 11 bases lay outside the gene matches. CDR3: CASSPTGTGAREQYF. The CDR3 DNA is TGTGCCAGCAGCCCCACCGGGACAGGGGCGAGGGAGCAGTACTTC.

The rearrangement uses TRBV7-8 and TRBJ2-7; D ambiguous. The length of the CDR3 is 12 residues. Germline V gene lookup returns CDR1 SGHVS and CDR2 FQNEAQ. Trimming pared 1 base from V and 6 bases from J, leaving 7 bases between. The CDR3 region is CASSLDVGEQYF. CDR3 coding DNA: TGTGCCAGCAGCTTAGACGTCGGCGAGCAGTACTTC.

CDR3 nucleotides: TGTGCCAGCAGCTTCGGGACAGAGCCCTACGAGCAGTACTTC. Protein: CASSFGTEPYEQYF. This chain links TRBV11-2 with TRBJ2-7; the match to TRBD1 covers 7 bases. Germline trimming cut 3 bases from V and 2 bases from J; bases unmatched to any gene: 4. Per the germline V gene, CDR1 is SGHAT and CDR2 is FQNNGV. This CDR3 has 14 residues.

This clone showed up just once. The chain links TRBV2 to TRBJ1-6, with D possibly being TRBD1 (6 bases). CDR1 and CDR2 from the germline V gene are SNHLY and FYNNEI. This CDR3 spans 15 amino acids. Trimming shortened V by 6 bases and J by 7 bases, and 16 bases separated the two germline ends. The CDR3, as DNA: TGTGCCAGCAGCCCCCAACAGGGTCGGAATTCACCCCTCCACTTT. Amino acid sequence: CASSPQQGRNSPLHF. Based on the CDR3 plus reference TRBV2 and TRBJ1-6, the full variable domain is EPEVTQTPSHQVTQMGQEVILRCVPISNHLYFYWYRQILGQKVEFLVSFYNNEISEKSEIFDDQFSVERPDGSNFTLKIRSTKLEDSAMYFCASSPQQGRNSPLHFGNGTRLTVT.

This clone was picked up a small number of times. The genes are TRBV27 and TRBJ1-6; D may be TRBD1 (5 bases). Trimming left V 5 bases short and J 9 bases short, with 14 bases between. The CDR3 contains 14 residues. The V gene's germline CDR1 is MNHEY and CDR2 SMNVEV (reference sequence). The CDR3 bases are TGTGCCAGCAGTCCGACAGTTTTGGTTTCACCCCTCCACTTT. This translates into CASSPTVLVSPLHF.

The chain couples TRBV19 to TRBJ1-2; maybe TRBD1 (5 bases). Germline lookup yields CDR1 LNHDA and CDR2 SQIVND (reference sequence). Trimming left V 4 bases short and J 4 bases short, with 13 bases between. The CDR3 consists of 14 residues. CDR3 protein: CASSKRTMPYGYTF. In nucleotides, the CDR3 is TGTGCCAGTAGTAAACGGACAATGCCCTATGGCTACACCTTC.

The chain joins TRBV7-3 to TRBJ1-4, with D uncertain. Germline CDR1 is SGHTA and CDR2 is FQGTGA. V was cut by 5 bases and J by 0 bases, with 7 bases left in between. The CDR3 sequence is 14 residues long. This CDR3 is CASSPGTTNEKLFF. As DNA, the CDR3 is TGTGCCAGCAGCCCCGGGACAACTAATGAAAAACTGTTTTTT.

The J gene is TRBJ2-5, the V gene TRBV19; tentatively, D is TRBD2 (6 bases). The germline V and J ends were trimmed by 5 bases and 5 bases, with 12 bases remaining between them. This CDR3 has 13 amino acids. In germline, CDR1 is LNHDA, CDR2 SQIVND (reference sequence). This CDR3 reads CASSFSSVETQYF. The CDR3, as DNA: TGTGCCAGTAGTTTCTCTAGCGTGGAGACCCAGTACTTC.

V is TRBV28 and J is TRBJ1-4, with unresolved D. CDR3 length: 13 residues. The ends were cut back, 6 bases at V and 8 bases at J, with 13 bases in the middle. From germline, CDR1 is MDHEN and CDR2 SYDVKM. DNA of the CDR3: TGTGCCAGCAGCCAGTGGGCGGGGGAAAAACTGTTTTTT. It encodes CASSQWAGEKLFF. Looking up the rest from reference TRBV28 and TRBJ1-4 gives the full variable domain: DVKVTQSSRYLVKRTGEKVFLECVQDMDHENMFWYRQDPGLGLRLIYFSYDVKMKEKGDIPEGYSVSREKKERFSLILESASTNQTSMYLCASSQWAGEKLFFGSGTQLSVL.

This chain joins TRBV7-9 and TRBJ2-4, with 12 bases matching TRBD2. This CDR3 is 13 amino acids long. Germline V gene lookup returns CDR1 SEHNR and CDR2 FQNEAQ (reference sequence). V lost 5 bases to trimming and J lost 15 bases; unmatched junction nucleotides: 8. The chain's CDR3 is CASSLQTSGGMYF. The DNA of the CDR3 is TGTGCCAGCAGCCTACAGACTAGCGGGGGAATGTACTTC.

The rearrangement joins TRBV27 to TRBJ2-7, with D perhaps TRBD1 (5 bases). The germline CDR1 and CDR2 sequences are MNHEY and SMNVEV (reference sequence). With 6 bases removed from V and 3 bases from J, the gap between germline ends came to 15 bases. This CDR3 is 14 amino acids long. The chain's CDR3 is CASSRRQRYYEQYF. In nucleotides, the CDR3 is TGTGCCAGCAGCAGAAGACAGCGCTACTACGAGCAGTACTTC.

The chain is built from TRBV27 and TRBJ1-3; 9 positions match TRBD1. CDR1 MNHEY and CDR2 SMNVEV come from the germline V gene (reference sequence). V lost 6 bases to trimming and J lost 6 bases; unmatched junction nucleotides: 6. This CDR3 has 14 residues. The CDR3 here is CASSPRDRENTIYF. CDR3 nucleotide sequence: TGTGCCAGCAGCCCTAGGGACAGGGAAAACACCATATATTTT.

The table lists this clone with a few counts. In nucleotides, the CDR3 is TGTGCCAGCAGCTTAGACAGAAACACTGAAGCTTTCTTT. Translating gives CASSLDRNTEAFF. V usage is TRBV11-2 and J usage is TRBJ1-1; no clear D gene. The CDR3 runs to 13 residues. CDR1 is SGHAT, CDR2 FQNNGV, per germline. V lost 0 bases, J lost 2 bases, and 4 bases lay in between.

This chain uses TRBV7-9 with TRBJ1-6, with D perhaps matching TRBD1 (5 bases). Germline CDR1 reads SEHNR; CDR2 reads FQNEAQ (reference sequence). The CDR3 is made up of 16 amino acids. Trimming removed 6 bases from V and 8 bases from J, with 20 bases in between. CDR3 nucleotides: TGTGCCAGCAGTGGGAACTTAAATTGGGGGGATTCACCCCTCCACTTT. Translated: CASSGNLNWGDSPLHF.

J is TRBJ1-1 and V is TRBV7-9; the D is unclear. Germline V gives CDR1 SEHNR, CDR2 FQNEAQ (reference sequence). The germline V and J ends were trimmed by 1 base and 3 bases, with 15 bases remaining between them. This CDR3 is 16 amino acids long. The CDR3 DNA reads TGTGCCAGCAGCTTAGGGGCCACGGAGAGGGACACTGAAGCTTTCTTT. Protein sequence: CASSLGATERDTEAFF.

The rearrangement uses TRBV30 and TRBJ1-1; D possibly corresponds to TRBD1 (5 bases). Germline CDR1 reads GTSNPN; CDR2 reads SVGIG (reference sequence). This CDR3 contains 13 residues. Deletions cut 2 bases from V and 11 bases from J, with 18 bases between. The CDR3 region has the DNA TGTGCCTGGAGTACAGGAGACTCCGGTATGGCTTTCTTT. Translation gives CAWSTGDSGMAFF.